Included here is one T cell receptor beta chain sequence, with context. The data were obtained in a study of T cell changes during pregnancy in multiple sclerosis. Repertoires were generated with immunoSEQ multiplex PCR, while TCRdb's copy carries only in-frame clones and drops some. The repertoire holds about 59,000 clones, approximately 91% seen once, with 1.3% in the top ten. The CDR3 contains 13 residues. Germline CDR1 SGHNT, CDR2 YYREEE (reference sequence). J lost 2 bases, V lost 4 bases, and 3 bases had no gene match. This sequence was found in a female donor with multiple sclerosis, enrolled in a pregnancy study. Sequencing used peripheral blood, obtained in the second trimester of pregnancy. V and J are TRBV5-4 and TRBJ2-7; 7 nucleotides match TRBD2. The CDR3 here is CASSAGRTYEQYF. In DNA form, the CDR3 reads TGTGCCAGCAGCGCCGGGAGGACCTACGAGCAGTACTTC.